A selection of T cell receptor beta chains follows, all from one sample in a study of blood T cell repertoires in COVID-19. Measured with immunoSEQ multiplex PCR; TCRdb has only the in-frame clones, and not every one. This repertoire shows over 250,000 clones, 88% found once; its top ten account for 2% to 2.5%. Sequenced input: PBMCs or T cells enriched from blood (not recorded which). The receptor set was obtained from a woman aged 60-75 years in a cohort exposed to, infected with or recovered from COVID-19 (not recorded which). Both conserved end residues are part of each CDR3. The D gene is left open where the match is weak. Part of the rows lack a size; the others show once, few, many or a class for expanded clones.

V gene,D gene,J gene,clone size,CDR3 DNA,CDR3 protein
TRBV11-2,TRBD2,TRBJ2-3,few,TGTGCCAGCAGCTTAGAACAGCTCGGGGAGGGATACACAGATACGCAGTATTTT,CASSLEQLGEGYTDTQYF
TRBV7-3,NA,TRBJ1-2,NA,TGTGCCAGCAGCTTGGGGCCCTCTAACTATGGCTACACCTTC,CASSLGPSNYGYTF
TRBV19,NA,TRBJ2-7,once,TGTGCCAGTAGTATAGGGGCTGGAGGTTCCTACGAGCAGTACTTC,CASSIGAGGSYEQYF
TRBV19,NA,TRBJ1-2,NA,TGTGCCAGTAGTATTCTTATAGCTAACTATGGCTACACCTTC,CASSILIANYGYTF
TRBV3-1/TRBV3-2,TRBD2,TRBJ2-1,NA,TGTGCCAGCAGCCCTTTGCGGGGAGGGCGAAACTACAATGAGCAGTTCTTC,CASSPLRGGRNYNEQFF
TRBV24-1,TRBD2,TRBJ2-1,NA,TGTGCCACCAGTGACGAAGGACTAGCGGGAATTGATGAGCAGTTCTTC,CATSDEGLAGIDEQFF
TRBV7-3,TRBD2,TRBJ2-7,NA,TGTGCCAGCAGCCTGGGACTAGCGGGGGACCCTTCGCAGTACTTC,CASSLGLAGDPSQYF
TRBV6-6,TRBD2,TRBJ2-2,NA,TGTGCCACCGCCCTGGGGGAGGGAAACACCGGGGAGCTGTTTTTT,CATALGEGNTGELFF
TRBV5-4,NA,TRBJ2-2,NA,TGTGCCAGCAGCTTGCCAGGGGCTCTTAATAGGGCCGGGGAGCTGTTTTTT,CASSLPGALNRAGELFF
TRBV13,TRBD2,TRBJ2-7,NA,TGTGCCAGCAGCTTAGTGGGACTAGCGGGCAGGGGGTCTTCCTACGAGCAGTACTTC,CASSLVGLAGRGSSYEQYF
TRBV28,TRBD1,TRBJ1-4,once,TGTGCCAGCAGTTTAAGTCGTCGGGACAGGATTAATGAAAAACTGTTTTTT,CASSLSRRDRINEKLFF
TRBV20-1,NA,TRBJ2-7,NA,TGCAGCGCGCCTTTACCAGAGCAGTACTTC,CSAPLPEQYF
TRBV5-1,NA,TRBJ1-6,NA,TGCGCCAGCAGCTTGGAGTCAGGGGTCAATTCACCCCTCCACTTT,CASSLESGVNSPLHF
TRBV4-2,TRBD1,TRBJ2-3,NA,TGTGCCAGCAGCCTTACGACAGGGGGCTTCACAGATACGCAGTATTTT,CASSLTTGGFTDTQYF
TRBV5-4,TRBD2,TRBJ2-1,NA,TGTGCCAGCAGCTCGGAGGGTAGCGGGAGGGTAAATGAGCAGTTCTTC,CASSSEGSGRVNEQFF
TRBV19,TRBD2,TRBJ2-7,once,TGTGCCAGTAGTACGGCGGGAGGAATCCCCGCCTACGAGCAGTACTTC,CASSTAGGIPAYEQYF
TRBV30,TRBD1,TRBJ1-4,NA,TGTGCCTGGAGTAGAGGGACAGCTAATGAAAAACTGTTTTTT,CAWSRGTANEKLFF
TRBV18,NA,TRBJ2-5,NA,TGTGCCAGCTCACCACCTGGTGGGACCGGGGGAGAGACCCAGTACTTC,CASSPPGGTGGETQYF
TRBV6-2/TRBV6-3,TRBD1,TRBJ2-7,once,TGTGCCAGCAGTAGATGGGACAGGAGCTACGAGCAGTACTTC,CASSRWDRSYEQYF
TRBV28,NA,TRBJ2-5,NA,TGTGCCAGCATCGCGGGATGGCAAGAGACCCAGTACTTC,CASIAGWQETQYF
TRBV3-1/TRBV3-2,TRBD2,TRBJ2-1,NA,TGTGCCAGCAGCCAAGTCCGACTAGCGGGAGCCTACAATGAGCAGTTCTTC,CASSQVRLAGAYNEQFF
TRBV5-4,NA,TRBJ2-1,NA,TGTGCCAGCACCCCCCCGGGTTTCTACTACAATGAGCAGTTCTTC,CASTPPGFYYNEQFF
TRBV28,NA,TRBJ2-3,NA,TGTGCCAGCAGTTCCCCGGGACAAAGCACAGATACGCAGTATTTT,CASSSPGQSTDTQYF
TRBV19,NA,TRBJ2-1,NA,TGTGCCAGTAGTACCGACCGAGGCAATGAGCAGTTCTTC,CASSTDRGNEQFF
TRBV7-9,NA,TRBJ2-1,NA,TGTGCCAGCAGCTCCTCGGGGACTCACTTCTACAATGAGCAGTTCTTC,CASSSSGTHFYNEQFF
TRBV27,TRBD1,TRBJ2-7,NA,TGTGCCAGCAGTCCCGGGACAGGGTTCTCCTCCTACGAGCAGTACTTC,CASSPGTGFSSYEQYF
TRBV10-1,NA,TRBJ2-2,NA,TGCGCCAGCAGCCAACAGGGTACCGGGGAGCTGTTTTTT,CASSQQGTGELFF
TRBV5-1,NA,TRBJ2-3,NA,TGCGCCAGCAGCTTGGAGAGCGGAGGTAGCACAGATACGCAGTATTTT,CASSLESGGSTDTQYF
TRBV7-9,TRBD1,TRBJ2-5,NA,TGTGCCAGCAGCGGGACAGGGGTGGAGACCCAGTACTTC,CASSGTGVETQYF
TRBV7-2,NA,TRBJ2-1,NA,TGTGCCAGCAGCTTAGTGGTGGCCCCGGGTGAGCAGTTCTTC,CASSLVVAPGEQFF
TRBV6-5,NA,TRBJ2-7,NA,TGTGCCAGCAGTAGCGGGTTTACCTACGAGCAGTACTTC,CASSSGFTYEQYF
TRBV5-1,NA,TRBJ1-2,NA,TGCGCCAGCAGCTTCGGTGGAGAGGGTAACTATGGCTACACCTTC,CASSFGGEGNYGYTF
TRBV18,NA,TRBJ1-2,NA,TGTGCCAGCTCGCCGAACGGACAACCAAACTATGGCTACACCTTC,CASSPNGQPNYGYTF
TRBV29-1,TRBD1,TRBJ1-1,NA,TGCAGCGCGCGGTTACTTGAGGGACAGGGGATGGCTTTCTTT,CSARLLEGQGMAFF
TRBV25-1,NA,TRBJ2-5,NA,TGTGCCAGCAGTGAATCGGGCAGGACAAAAGGGGAGACCCAGTACTTC,CASSESGRTKGETQYF
TRBV21-1,NA,TRBJ2-7,NA,TGTGCCAGCAGCAAAGGGTGTGGACAGGGGGCCGACGAGCAGTACTTC,CASSKGCGQGADEQYF
TRBV24-1,NA,TRBJ2-1,NA,TGTGCCACCAGTGCCTGGACTCAGCAGTTCTTC,CATSAWTQQFF
TRBV4-1,NA,TRBJ2-2,NA,TGCGCCAGCAGGCTGGGACTGCACACCGGGGAGCTGTTTTTT,CASRLGLHTGELFF
TRBV5-1,NA,TRBJ2-7,NA,TGCGCCAGCAGCTCACAGGGATCAGGTCCTAGAAGCGTATCCTACGAGCAGTACTTC,CASSSQGSGPRSVSYEQYF
TRBV30,NA,TRBJ2-5,NA,TGTGCCTGGAGTGCACCCAGGACAGCATACCAAGAGACCCAGTACTTC,CAWSAPRTAYQETQYF
TRBV9,TRBD1,TRBJ2-1,NA,TGTGCCAGCAGCACTTGGACAGGGGGGGACAATGAGCAGTTCTTC,CASSTWTGGDNEQFF
TRBV27,NA,TRBJ1-2,NA,TGTGCCAGCTCTGACAGCCGCGACGGGTTTCCTTATGGCTACACCTTC,CASSDSRDGFPYGYTF
TRBV2,NA,TRBJ2-7,NA,TGTGCCAGCAGTGTTGGCGGGGACTACGAGCAGTACTTC,CASSVGGDYEQYF
TRBV27,TRBD2,TRBJ2-3,once,TGTGCCAGCAGCCAAGAGGGGAAACCGGGACTAGCCTCCGCAGATACGCAGTATTTT,CASSQEGKPGLASADTQYF
TRBV28,NA,TRBJ2-5,NA,TGTGCCAGCAGTTTCAGGGATGGGGAGACCCAGTACTTC,CASSFRDGETQYF
TRBV7-9,NA,TRBJ2-1,NA,TGTGCCAGCAGCTTCGCCTCCAGGGGCTCGAATGAGCAGTTCTTC,CASSFASRGSNEQFF
TRBV11-2,NA,TRBJ1-2,NA,TGTGCCAGCAGCTTAGGTGGTCTATGGGGCTACACCTTC,CASSLGGLWGYTF
TRBV10-2,TRBD2,TRBJ2-1,once,TGCGCCAGCAGTGAGTCTCGGACTAGCGGGAGTCGATACAATGAGCAGTTCTTC,CASSESRTSGSRYNEQFF
TRBV28,TRBD1,TRBJ1-1,NA,TGTGCCAGCAGGCCGACAGGGTTGGGCACTGAAGCTTTCTTT,CASRPTGLGTEAFF